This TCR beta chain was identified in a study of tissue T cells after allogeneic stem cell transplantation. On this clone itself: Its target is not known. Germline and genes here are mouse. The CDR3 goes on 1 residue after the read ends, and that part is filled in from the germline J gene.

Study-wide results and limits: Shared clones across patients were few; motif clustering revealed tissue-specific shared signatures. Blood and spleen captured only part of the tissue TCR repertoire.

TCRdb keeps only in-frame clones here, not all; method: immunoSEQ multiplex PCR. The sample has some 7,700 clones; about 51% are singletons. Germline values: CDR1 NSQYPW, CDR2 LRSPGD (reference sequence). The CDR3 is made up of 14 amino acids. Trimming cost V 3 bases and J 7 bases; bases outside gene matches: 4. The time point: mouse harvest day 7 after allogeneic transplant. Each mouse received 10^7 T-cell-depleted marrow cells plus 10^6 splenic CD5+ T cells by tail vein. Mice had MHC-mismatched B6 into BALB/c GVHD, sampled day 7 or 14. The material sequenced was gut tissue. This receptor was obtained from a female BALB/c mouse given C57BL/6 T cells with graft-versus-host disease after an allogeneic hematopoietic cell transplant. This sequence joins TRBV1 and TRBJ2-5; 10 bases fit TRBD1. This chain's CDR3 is CTCSARDRGNTQYF. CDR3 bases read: TGCACCTGCAGTGCGAGGGACAGGGGAAACACCCAGTAC.